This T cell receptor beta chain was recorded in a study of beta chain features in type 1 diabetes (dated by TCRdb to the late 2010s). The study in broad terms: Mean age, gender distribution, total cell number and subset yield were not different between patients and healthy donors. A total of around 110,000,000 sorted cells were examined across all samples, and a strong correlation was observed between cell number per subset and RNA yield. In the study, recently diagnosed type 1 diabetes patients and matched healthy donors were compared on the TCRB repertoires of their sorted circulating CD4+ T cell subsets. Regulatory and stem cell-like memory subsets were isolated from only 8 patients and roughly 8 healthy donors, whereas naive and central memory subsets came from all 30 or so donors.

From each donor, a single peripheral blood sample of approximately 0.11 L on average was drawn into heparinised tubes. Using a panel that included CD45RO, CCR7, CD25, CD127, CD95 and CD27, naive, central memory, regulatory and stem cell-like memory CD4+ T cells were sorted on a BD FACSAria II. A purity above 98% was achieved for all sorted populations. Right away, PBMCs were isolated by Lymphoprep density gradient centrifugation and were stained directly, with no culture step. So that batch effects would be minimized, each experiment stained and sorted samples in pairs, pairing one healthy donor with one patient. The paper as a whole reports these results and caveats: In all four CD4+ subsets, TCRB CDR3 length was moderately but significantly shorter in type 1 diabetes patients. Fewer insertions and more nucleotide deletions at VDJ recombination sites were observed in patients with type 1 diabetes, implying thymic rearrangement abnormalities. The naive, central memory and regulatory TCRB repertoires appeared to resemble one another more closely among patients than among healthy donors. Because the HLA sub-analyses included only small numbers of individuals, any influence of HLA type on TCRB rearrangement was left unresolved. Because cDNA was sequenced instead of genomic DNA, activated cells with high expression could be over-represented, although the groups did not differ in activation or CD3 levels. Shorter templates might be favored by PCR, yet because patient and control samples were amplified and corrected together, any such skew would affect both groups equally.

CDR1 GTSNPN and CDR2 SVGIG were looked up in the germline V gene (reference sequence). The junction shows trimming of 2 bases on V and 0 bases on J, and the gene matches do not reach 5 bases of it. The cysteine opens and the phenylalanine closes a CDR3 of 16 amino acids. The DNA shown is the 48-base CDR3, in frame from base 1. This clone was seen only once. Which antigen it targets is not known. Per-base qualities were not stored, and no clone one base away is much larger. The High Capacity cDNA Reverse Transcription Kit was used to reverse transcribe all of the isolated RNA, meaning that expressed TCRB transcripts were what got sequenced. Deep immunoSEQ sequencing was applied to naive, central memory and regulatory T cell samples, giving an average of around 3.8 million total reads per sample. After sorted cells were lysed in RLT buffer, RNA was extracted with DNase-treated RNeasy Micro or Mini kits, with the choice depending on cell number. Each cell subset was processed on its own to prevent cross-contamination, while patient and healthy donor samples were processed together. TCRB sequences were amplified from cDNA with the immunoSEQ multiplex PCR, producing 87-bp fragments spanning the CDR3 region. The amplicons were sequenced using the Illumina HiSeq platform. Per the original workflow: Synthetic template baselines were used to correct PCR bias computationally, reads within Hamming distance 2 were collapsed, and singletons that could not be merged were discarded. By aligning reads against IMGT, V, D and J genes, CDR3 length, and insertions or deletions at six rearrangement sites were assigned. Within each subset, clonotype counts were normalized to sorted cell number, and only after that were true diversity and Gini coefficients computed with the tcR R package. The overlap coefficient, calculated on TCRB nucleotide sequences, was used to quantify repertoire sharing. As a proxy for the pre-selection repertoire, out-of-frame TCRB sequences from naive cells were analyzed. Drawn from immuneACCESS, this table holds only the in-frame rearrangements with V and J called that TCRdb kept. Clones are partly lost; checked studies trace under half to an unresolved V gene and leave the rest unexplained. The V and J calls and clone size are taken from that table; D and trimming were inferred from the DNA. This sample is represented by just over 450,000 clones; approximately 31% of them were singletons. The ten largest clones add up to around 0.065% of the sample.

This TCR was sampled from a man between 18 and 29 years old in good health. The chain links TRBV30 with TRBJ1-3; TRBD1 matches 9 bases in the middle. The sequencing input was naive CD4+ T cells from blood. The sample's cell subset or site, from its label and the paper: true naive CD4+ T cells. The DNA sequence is TGTGCCTGGAGTCTAACGGGACAGGGCTCTGGAAACACCATATATTTT. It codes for CAWSLTGQGSGNTIYF.